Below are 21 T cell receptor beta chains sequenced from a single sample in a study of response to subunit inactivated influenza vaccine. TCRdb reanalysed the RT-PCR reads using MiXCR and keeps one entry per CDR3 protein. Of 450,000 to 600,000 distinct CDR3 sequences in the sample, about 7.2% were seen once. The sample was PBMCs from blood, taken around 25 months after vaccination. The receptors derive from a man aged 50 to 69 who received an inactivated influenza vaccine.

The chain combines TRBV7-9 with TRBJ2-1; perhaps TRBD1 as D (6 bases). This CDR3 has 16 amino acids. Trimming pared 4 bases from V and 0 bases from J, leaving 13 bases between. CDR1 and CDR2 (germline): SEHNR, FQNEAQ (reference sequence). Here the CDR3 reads CASSSRQASSYNEQFF. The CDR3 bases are TGTGCCAGCAGCTCAAGACAGGCGAGCTCCTACAATGAGCAGTTCTTC.

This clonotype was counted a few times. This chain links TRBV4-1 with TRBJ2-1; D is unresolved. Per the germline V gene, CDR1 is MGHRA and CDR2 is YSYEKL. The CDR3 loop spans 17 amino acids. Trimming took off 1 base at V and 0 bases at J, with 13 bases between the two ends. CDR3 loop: CASSQGAAWSSYNEQFF. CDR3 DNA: TGCGCCAGCAGCCAAGGGGCAGCTTGGAGCTCCTACAATGAGCAGTTCTTC.

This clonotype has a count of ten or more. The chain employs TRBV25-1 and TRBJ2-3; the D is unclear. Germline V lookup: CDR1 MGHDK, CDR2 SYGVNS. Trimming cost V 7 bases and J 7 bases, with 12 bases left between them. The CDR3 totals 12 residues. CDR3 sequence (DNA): TGTGCCAGCACATATCTGTCATATACGCAGTATTTT. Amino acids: CASTYLSYTQYF.

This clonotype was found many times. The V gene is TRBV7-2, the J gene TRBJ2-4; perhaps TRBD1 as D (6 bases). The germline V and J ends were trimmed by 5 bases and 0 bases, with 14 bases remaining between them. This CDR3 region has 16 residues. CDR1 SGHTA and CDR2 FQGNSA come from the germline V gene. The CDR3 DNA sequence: TGTGCCAGCAGCCCACCAGGGGTAACAGCCAAAAACATTCAGTACTTC. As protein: CASSPPGVTAKNIQYF.

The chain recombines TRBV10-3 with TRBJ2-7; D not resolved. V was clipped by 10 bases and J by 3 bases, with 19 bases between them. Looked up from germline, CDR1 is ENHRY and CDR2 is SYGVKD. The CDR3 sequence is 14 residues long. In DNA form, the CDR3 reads TGTGCCACTCAGCCAGAAGCAGTGATCTACGAGCAGTACTTC. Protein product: CATQPEAVIYEQYF.

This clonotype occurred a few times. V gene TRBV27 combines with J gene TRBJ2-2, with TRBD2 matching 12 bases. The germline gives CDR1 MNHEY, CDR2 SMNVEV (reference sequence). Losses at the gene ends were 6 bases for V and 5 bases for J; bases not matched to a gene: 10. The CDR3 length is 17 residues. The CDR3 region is CASSNRLAGVGTGELFF. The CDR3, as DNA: TGTGCCAGCAGCAACAGACTAGCGGGGGTCGGGACCGGGGAGCTGTTTTTT.

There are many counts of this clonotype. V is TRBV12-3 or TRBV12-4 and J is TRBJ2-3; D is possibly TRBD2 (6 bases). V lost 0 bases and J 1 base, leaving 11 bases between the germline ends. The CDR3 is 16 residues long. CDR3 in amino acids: CASSLARTGGTDTQYF. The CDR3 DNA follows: TGTGCCAGCAGTTTAGCCAGGACGGGGGGCACAGATACGCAGTATTTT.

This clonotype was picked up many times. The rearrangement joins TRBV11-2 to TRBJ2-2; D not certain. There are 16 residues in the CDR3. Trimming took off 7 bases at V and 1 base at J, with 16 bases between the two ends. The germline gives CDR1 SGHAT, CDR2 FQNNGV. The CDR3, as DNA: TGTGCCAGCAAGTATATGCGTGGCCGGAACACCGGGGAGCTGTTTTTT. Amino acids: CASKYMRGRNTGELFF.

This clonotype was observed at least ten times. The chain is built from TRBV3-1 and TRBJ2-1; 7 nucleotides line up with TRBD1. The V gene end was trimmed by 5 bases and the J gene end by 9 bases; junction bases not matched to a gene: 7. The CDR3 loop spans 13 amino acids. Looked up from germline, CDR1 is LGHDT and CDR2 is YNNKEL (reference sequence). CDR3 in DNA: TGTGCCAGCAGCTATCTTTCAGGGGGTGAGCAGTTCTTC. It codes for CASSYLSGGEQFF.

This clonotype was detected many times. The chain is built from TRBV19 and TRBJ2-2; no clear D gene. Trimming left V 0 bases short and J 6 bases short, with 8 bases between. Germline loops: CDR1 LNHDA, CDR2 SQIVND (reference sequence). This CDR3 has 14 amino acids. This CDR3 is CASSIDSRAGELFF. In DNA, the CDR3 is TGTGCCAGTAGTATAGATAGCCGGGCCGGGGAGCTGTTTTTT.

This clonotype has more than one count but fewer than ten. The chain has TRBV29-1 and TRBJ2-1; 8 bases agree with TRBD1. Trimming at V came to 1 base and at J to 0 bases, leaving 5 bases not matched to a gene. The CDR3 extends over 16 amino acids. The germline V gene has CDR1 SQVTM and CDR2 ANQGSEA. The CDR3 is CSVEGGQGASYNEQFF. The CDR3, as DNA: TGCAGCGTTGAAGGAGGGCAGGGGGCCTCCTACAATGAGCAGTTCTTC.

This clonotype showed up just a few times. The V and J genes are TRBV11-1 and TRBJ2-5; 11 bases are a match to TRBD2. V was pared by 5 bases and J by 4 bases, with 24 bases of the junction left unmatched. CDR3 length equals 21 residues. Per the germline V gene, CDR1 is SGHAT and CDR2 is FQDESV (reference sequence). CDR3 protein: CASSPTSQTSGNPRRGETQYF. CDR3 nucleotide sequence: TGTGCCAGCAGCCCTACCTCCCAGACTAGCGGGAACCCACGTCGGGGAGAGACCCAGTACTTC. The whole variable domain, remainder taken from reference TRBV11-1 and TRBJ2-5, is EAEVAQSPRYKITEKSQAVAFWCDPISGHATLYWYRQILGQGPELLVQFQDESVVDDSQLPKDRFSAERLKGVDSTLKIQPAELGDSAMYLCASSPTSQTSGNPRRGETQYFGPGTRLLVL.

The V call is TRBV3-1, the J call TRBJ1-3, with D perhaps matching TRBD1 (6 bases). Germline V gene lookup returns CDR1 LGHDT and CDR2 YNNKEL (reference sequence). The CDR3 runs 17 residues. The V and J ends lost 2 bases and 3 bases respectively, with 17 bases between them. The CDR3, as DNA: TGTGCCAGCAGCCAAATAACGGGGGCAGCCGGTGGAAACACCATATATTTT. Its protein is CASSQITGAAGGNTIYF. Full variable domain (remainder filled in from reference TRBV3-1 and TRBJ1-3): DTAVSQTPKYLVTQMGNDKSIKCEQNLGHDTMYWYKQDSKKFLKIMFSYNNKELIINETVPNRFSPKSPDKAHLNLHINSLELGDSAVYFCASSQITGAAGGNTIYFGEGSWLTVV.

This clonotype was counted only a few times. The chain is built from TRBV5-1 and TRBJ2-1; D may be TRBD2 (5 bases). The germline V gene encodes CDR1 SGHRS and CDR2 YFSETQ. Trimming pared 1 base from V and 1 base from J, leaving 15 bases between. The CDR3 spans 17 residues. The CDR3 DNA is TGCGCCAGCAGCTTGTATGGAGGCCCTGATTCCTACAATGAGCAGTTCTTC. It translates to CASSLYGGPDSYNEQFF.

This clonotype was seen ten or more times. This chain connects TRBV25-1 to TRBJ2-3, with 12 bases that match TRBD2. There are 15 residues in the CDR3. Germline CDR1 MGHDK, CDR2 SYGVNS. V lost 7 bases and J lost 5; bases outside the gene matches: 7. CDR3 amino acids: CASIGTSGFRDTQYF. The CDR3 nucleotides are TGTGCCAGCATTGGGACTAGCGGGTTCAGAGATACGCAGTATTTT.

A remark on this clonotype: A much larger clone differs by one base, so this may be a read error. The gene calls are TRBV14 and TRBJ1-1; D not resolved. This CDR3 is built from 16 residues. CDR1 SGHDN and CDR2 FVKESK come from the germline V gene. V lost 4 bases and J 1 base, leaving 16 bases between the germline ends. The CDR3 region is CASSLRRFEGNTEAFF. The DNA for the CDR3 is TGTGCCAGCAGCCTCCGCAGGTTCGAAGGGAACACTGAAGCTTTCTTT.

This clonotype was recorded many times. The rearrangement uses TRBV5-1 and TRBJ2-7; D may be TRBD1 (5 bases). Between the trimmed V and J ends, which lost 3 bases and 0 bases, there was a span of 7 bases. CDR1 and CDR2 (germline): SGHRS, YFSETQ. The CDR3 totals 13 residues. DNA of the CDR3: TGCGCCAGCAGCTCGGACAACTCCTACGAGCAGTACTTC. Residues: CASSSDNSYEQYF.

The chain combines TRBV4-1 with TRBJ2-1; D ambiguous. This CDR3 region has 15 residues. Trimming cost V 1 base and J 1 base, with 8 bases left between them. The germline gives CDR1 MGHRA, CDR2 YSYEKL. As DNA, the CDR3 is TGCGCCAGCAGCCAAGGATTAAGTTCCTACAATGAGCAGTTCTTC. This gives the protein CASSQGLSSYNEQFF.

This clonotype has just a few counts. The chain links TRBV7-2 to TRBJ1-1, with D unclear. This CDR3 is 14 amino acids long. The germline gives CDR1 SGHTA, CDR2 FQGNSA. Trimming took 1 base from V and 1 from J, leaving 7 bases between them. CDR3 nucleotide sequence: TGTGCCAGCAGCTTAGTTGGTACGAACACTGAAGCTTTCTTT. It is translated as CASSLVGTNTEAFF.

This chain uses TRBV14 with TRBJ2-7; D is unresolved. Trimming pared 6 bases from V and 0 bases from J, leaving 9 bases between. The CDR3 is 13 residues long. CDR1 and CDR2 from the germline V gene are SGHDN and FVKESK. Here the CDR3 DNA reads TGTGCCAGCAGGGCGGCAAGCTCCTACGAGCAGTACTTC. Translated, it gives CASRAASSYEQYF.

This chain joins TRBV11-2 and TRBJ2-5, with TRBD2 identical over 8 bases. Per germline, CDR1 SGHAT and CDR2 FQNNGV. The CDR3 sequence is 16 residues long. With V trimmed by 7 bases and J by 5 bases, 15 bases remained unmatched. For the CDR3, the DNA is TGTGCCAGCACCCTTAACCGGGCTAGCGGGCGGGAGACCCAGTACTTC. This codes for CASTLNRASGRETQYF.